The 21 T cell receptor beta chains below were found in one sample sequenced in a study of blood T cell repertoires in COVID-19. Sequencing used immunoSEQ multiplex PCR; TCRdb keeps in-frame clones, though not all of them. The table has 300,000 to 400,000 clones, about 88% seen once. Sequencing used PBMCs or T cells enriched from blood (not recorded which). These receptors were collected from a woman in her thirties who had recovered from COVID-19.

The rearrangement links TRBV7-6 to TRBJ2-7, with D maybe TRBD1 (5 bases). Germline V gives CDR1 SGHVS, CDR2 FNYEAQ. The length of the CDR3 is 15 residues. Trimming pared 2 bases from V and 0 bases from J, leaving 11 bases between. The chain's CDR3 is CASSLKGLPSYEQYF. Written as DNA, the CDR3 is TGTGCCAGCAGCTTAAAGGGGCTTCCCTCCTACGAGCAGTACTTC.

The chain uses TRBV2 and TRBJ2-7; 11 bases map to TRBD1. Germline V gene lookup returns CDR1 SNHLY and CDR2 FYNNEI. V gave up 6 bases and J gave up 9 bases; unmatched junction bases: 10. The CDR3 runs 14 residues. The DNA of the CDR3 is TGTGCCAGCAGCGGACAGGGGGCACCCCTAGGGCAGTACTTC. Protein sequence: CASSGQGAPLGQYF. The full variable domain, with the rest looked up from reference TRBV2 and TRBJ2-7, is EPEVTQTPSHQVTQMGQEVILRCVPISNHLYFYWYRQILGQKVEFLVSFYNNEISEKSEIFDDQFSVERPDGSNFTLKIRSTKLEDSAMYFCASSGQGAPLGQYFGPGTRLTVT.

This chain uses TRBV7-9 with TRBJ2-7, with D possibly matching TRBD2 (6 bases). V was shortened by 4 bases and J by 2 bases, with 12 bases between the two germline ends. This CDR3 spans 14 amino acids. Germline lookup yields CDR1 SEHNR and CDR2 FQNEAQ (reference sequence). CDR3 bases: TGTGCCAGCAGCTCTCCCGGGGGACCCTACGAGCAGTACTTC. It is translated as CASSSPGGPYEQYF.

This rearrangement joins TRBV12-3 or TRBV12-4 to TRBJ1-5; a weak D match, TRBD1 (6 bases). The V end lost 6 bases, the J end lost 5 bases, and 8 bases lay between the germline ends. The CDR3 covers 12 residues. The CDR3 nucleotides are TGTGCCAGCAGCCAGGGGTATCAGCCCCAGCATTTT. The encoded protein is CASSQGYQPQHF.

In this sample, this clone turned up a few times. The chain has TRBV28 and TRBJ2-5, with 7 positions matching TRBD1. Germline V gives CDR1 MDHEN, CDR2 SYDVKM. CDR3 length: 17 residues. V lost 7 bases, J lost 5 bases, and 19 bases stayed unmatched. The CDR3 is CASIGRDRSYDGETQYF. In DNA, the CDR3 is TGTGCCAGCATTGGTCGGGACAGATCCTACGACGGGGAGACCCAGTACTTC.

This chain joins TRBV18 and TRBJ1-6; 7 nucleotides line up with TRBD1. Germline V gene lookup returns CDR1 KGHSH and CDR2 LQKENI. The junction had 7 bases not matched to a gene; V was cut back by 2 bases and J by 0 bases. The CDR3 is 18 residues long. The CDR3 loop is CASSPYRGGGSYNSPLHF. DNA for the CDR3: TGTGCCAGCTCACCATACAGGGGTGGGGGCTCCTATAATTCACCCCTCCACTTT. The variable domain in full, completed from reference TRBV18 and TRBJ1-6, reads NAGVMQNPRHLVRRRGQEARLRCSPMKGHSHVYWYRQLPEEGLKFMVYLQKENIIDESGMPKERFSAEFPKEGPSILRIQQVVRGDSAAYFCASSPYRGGGSYNSPLHFGNGTRLTVT.

This clone was seen ten or more times. The chain has TRBV6-5 and TRBJ1-2; TRBD1 might be the D (5 bases). CDR3 length: 15 amino acids. From germline, CDR1 is MNHEY and CDR2 SVGAGI. V shed 6 bases and J shed 0 bases, with 14 bases lying between them. DNA for the CDR3: TGTGCCAGCAGAACACAGGCCCAAGCTAACTATGGCTACACCTTC. Translated: CASRTQAQANYGYTF.

Only one count was recorded for this clone. V usage is TRBV6-2 or TRBV6-3 and J usage is TRBJ1-5; TRBD1 aligns across 8 bases. The germline gives CDR1 MNHEY, CDR2 SVGEGT. The CDR3 sequence is 14 residues long. Germline trimming cut 3 bases from V and 7 bases from J; bases unmatched to any gene: 5. CDR3 sequence (DNA): TGTGCCAGCAGTTATCAGGGGGCCAGGCAGCCCCAGCATTTT. It specifies CASSYQGARQPQHF.

Points on this clone: In the same sample, other DNA sequences code for this CDR3. The chain recombines TRBV6-5 with TRBJ1-3; tentative D call: TRBD1 (5 bases). The germline V gene encodes CDR1 MNHEY and CDR2 SVGAGI. The CDR3 covers 14 residues. The ends were cut back, 5 bases at V and 0 bases at J, with 8 bases in the middle. CDR3 protein: CASSLTGSGNTIYF. Written as DNA, the CDR3 is TGTGCCAGCAGTCTTACAGGCTCTGGAAACACCATATATTTT.

J is TRBJ2-5 and V is TRBV5-1; TRBD2 matches at 10 bases. The germline V gene has CDR1 SGHRS and CDR2 YFSETQ. This CDR3 is 15 amino acids long. Trimming took 4 bases from V and 4 from J; bases not matched to a gene: 7. The CDR3 spells CASSRSGGAGETQYF. For the CDR3, the DNA is TGCGCCAGCAGCAGGAGCGGGGGGGCCGGAGAGACCCAGTACTTC.

The genes are TRBV5-1 and TRBJ2-5, with 8 bases fitting TRBD1. CDR1 and CDR2 (germline): SGHRS, YFSETQ. The CDR3 totals 15 residues. V lost 4 bases, J lost 1 base, and 6 bases stayed unmatched. The CDR3 nucleotides are TGCGCCAGCAGCCTGACAGGGGCGTTCCAAGAGACCCAGTACTTC. This translates into CASSLTGAFQETQYF.

The rearrangement joins TRBV18 to TRBJ1-5; perhaps TRBD1 as D (6 bases). Germline V gives CDR1 KGHSH, CDR2 LQKENI. V was clipped by 4 bases and J by 3 bases, with 10 bases between them. This CDR3 region has 14 residues. CDR3 bases: TGTGCCAGCTCACAAGGACAGAACAATCAGCCCCAGCATTTT. Translation gives CASSQGQNNQPQHF.

This chain's CDR3 is CASSLPIHSQGPYEQYF. CDR3 coding DNA: TGTGCCAGCAGTTTACCAATCCACTCGCAGGGCCCCTACGAGCAGTACTTC. The genes are TRBV28 and TRBJ2-7, with D tentatively TRBD1 (5 bases). Germline CDR1 MDHEN, CDR2 SYDVKM. Trimming left V 2 bases short and J 2 bases short, with 19 bases between. CDR3 length: 17 residues.

The rearrangement uses TRBV10-3 and TRBJ2-5, with 10 bases that match TRBD1. CDR1 is ENHRY and CDR2 is SYGVKD in the germline V gene. Trimming at V came to 4 bases and at J to 4 bases, leaving 6 bases not matched to a gene. The CDR3 runs 15 residues. The CDR3 sequence: CAISGGDRGGETQYF. CDR3 bases: TGTGCCATCAGTGGGGGGGACAGGGGTGGAGAGACCCAGTACTTC.

The chain couples TRBV6-5 to TRBJ2-2; 8 bases line up with TRBD1. Trimming removed 6 bases from V and 4 bases from J; junction bases left unmatched: 1. This CDR3 comprises 13 residues. Germline assignment: CDR1 MNHEY and CDR2 SVGAGI. CDR3 protein: CASRTGGTGELFF. In DNA, the CDR3 is TGTGCCAGCAGAACAGGGGGCACCGGGGAGCTGTTTTTT.

This clone was detected only once. The V gene is TRBV5-4, the J gene TRBJ2-2; 10 positions agree with TRBD2. The CDR3 sequence is 17 residues long. The germline V gene has CDR1 SGHNT and CDR2 YYREEE (reference sequence). V gave up 0 bases and J gave up 4 bases; unmatched junction bases: 6. For the CDR3, the DNA is TGTGCCAGCAGCTTGGCGGCTAGCGGGGGTTCCACCGGGGAGCTGTTTTTT. As protein: CASSLAASGGSTGELFF.

The chain couples TRBV6-1 to TRBJ2-6; D might be TRBD2 (7 bases). Germline assignment: CDR1 MNHNS and CDR2 SASEGT. V was pared by 4 bases and J by 12 bases, with 22 bases between. The CDR3 runs 16 residues. CDR3 region: CASSARDGGGASVLTF. As DNA, the CDR3 is TGTGCCAGCAGTGCTAGGGACGGTGGGGGGGCAAGCGTCCTGACTTTC.

The V and J genes are TRBV2 and TRBJ2-5; possible D gene TRBD1, 6 bases. CDR3 length: 13 amino acids. The germline V gene has CDR1 SNHLY and CDR2 FYNNEI. V lost 4 bases to trimming and J lost 2 bases, with 8 bases between them. The CDR3 nucleotides are TGTGCCAGCAGTGCGGACAGACAAGAGACCCAGTACTTC. As protein: CASSADRQETQYF.

This rearrangement joins TRBV6-2 or TRBV6-3 to TRBJ2-1; D gene ambiguous. The germline gives CDR1 MNHEY, CDR2 SVGEGT. CDR3 length equals 16 residues. V lost 0 bases to trimming and J lost 0 bases, with 9 bases between them. CDR3 sequence: CASSYSRAISYNEQFF. CDR3 nucleotide sequence: TGTGCCAGCAGTTACTCTAGAGCTATCTCCTACAATGAGCAGTTCTTC.

This clone was picked up one time. This chain links TRBV2 with TRBJ2-7; no reliable D call. The CDR3 length is 12 residues. Trimming pared 3 bases from V and 3 bases from J, leaving 6 bases between. Germline CDR1 reads SNHLY; CDR2 reads FYNNEI. The CDR3 loop is CASSDLFYEQYF. In DNA, the CDR3 is TGTGCCAGCAGTGACCTCTTCTACGAGCAGTACTTC.

This chain connects TRBV28 to TRBJ1-3; 9 nucleotides agree with TRBD1. The V gene's germline CDR1 is MDHEN and CDR2 SYDVKM. J gave up 3 bases and V 3 bases, and 6 bases lay outside the gene matches. This CDR3 contains 16 residues. DNA for the CDR3: TGTGCCAGCAGTTTGCACGGGACAGGGATTGGAAACACCATATATTTT. Its translation: CASSLHGTGIGNTIYF.